The 14 T cell receptor beta chains below all came from one sample that was sequenced in a study of blood T cell repertoires in COVID-19. Only in-frame clones appear in the TCRdb table, and some are missing; sequencing was by immunoSEQ multiplex PCR. The data show tens of thousands of clones, less than 85% seen once. Material for sequencing was peripheral blood. The receptor set was obtained from a human donor in a cohort sampled during active COVID-19.

The chain joins TRBV28 to TRBJ2-7; 8 bases line up with TRBD1. Germline trimming cut 11 bases from V and 6 bases from J; bases unmatched to any gene: 9. Germline loops: CDR1 MDHEN, CDR2 SYDVKM. This CDR3 is 12 amino acids long. The CDR3 nucleotides read TGTGCCGGAAGGACAGGGCTGGGCGAGCAGTACTTC. It is translated as CAGRTGLGEQYF.

The V gene is TRBV19, the J gene TRBJ1-3; TRBD1 matches 9 bases. The germline gives CDR1 LNHDA, CDR2 SQIVND (reference sequence). CDR3 size: 14 residues. The junction had 7 bases not matched to a gene; V was cut back by 8 bases and J by 5 bases. The CDR3 coding sequence is TGTGCCAGTGGCGACAGGGGGTTGAGAAACACCATATATTTT. Its translation is CASGDRGLRNTIYF.

The chain has TRBV2 and TRBJ1-5; D is possibly TRBD1 (5 bases). With 3 bases removed from V and 5 bases from J, the gap between germline ends came to 11 bases. Germline V gene lookup returns CDR1 SNHLY and CDR2 FYNNEI. This CDR3 contains 14 residues. The CDR3 region is CASSEQGADQPQHF. In DNA, the CDR3 is TGTGCCAGCAGTGAGCAGGGCGCGGATCAGCCCCAGCATTTT.

The rearrangement joins TRBV28 to TRBJ1-2; 7 nucleotides match TRBD1. Unmatched junction bases numbered 6, after V lost 0 bases and J lost 8 bases. The germline CDR1 and CDR2 sequences are MDHEN and SYDVKM. This CDR3 is 14 amino acids long. In DNA form, the CDR3 reads TGTGCCAGCAGTTTATGGGCAGACAGGGAGGGCTACACCTTC. This encodes CASSLWADREGYTF.

The V call is TRBV10-3, the J call TRBJ2-7; no reliable D call. Germline CDR1 reads ENHRY; CDR2 reads SYGVKD. This CDR3 is built from 13 residues. V lost 2 bases and J lost 1, with 6 bases in between. For the CDR3, the DNA is TGTGCCATCAGTGAGGCGGCTTCCTACGAGCAGTACTTC. It specifies CAISEAASYEQYF.

This rearrangement joins TRBV18 to TRBJ2-3; TRBD2 matches 13 bases. Trimming at V came to 6 bases and at J to 5 bases, leaving 11 bases not matched to a gene. The CDR3 covers 17 residues. Germline values: CDR1 KGHSH, CDR2 LQKENI. The CDR3 coding sequence is TGTGCCAGCTCTCCCGGGACTAGCGGGGCCAATGGAGATACGCAGTATTTT. Protein sequence: CASSPGTSGANGDTQYF.

The chain combines TRBV10-3 with TRBJ2-7; 8 nucleotides line up with TRBD2. The CDR3 contains 14 residues. Germline V lookup: CDR1 ENHRY, CDR2 SYGVKD. V lost 7 bases, J lost 0 bases, and 5 bases stayed unmatched. The CDR3 loop reads CAIKSSGGSYEQYF. The CDR3, as DNA: TGTGCCATCAAGTCCAGCGGGGGCTCCTACGAGCAGTACTTC.

The rearrangement joins TRBV19 to TRBJ1-1; D is possibly TRBD1 (5 bases). Trimming took 3 bases from V and 7 from J, leaving 15 bases between them. Germline assignment: CDR1 LNHDA and CDR2 SQIVND (reference sequence). The CDR3 extends over 14 amino acids. Written as DNA, the CDR3 is TGTGCCAGTAGTATCCTGCCAGGGCTAGGTGAAGCTTTCTTT. It codes for CASSILPGLGEAFF.

CDR3 region: CASSFFTSTDTQYF. CDR3 coding DNA: TGTGCCAGCAGCTTCTTTACTAGCACAGATACGCAGTATTTT. The V and J genes are TRBV11-2 and TRBJ2-3; D ambiguous. The V gene's germline CDR1 is SGHAT and CDR2 FQNNGV. With 3 bases removed from V and 0 bases from J, the gap between germline ends came to 7 bases. This CDR3 is 14 amino acids long.

The rearrangement joins TRBV19 to TRBJ1-1; TRBD1 matches at 9 bases. Germline assignment: CDR1 LNHDA and CDR2 SQIVND (reference sequence). J gave up 4 bases and V 6 bases, and 6 bases lay outside the gene matches. CDR3 size: 14 residues. The CDR3 DNA reads TGTGCCAGTAGACGGCGGACAGGGGTCACTGAAGCTTTCTTT. This codes for CASRRRTGVTEAFF.

The chain uses TRBV7-9 and TRBJ1-1; TRBD1 is a possible D gene (6 bases). The CDR3 runs 13 residues. The germline gives CDR1 SEHNR, CDR2 FQNEAQ (reference sequence). V gave up 3 bases and J gave up 4 bases, with 9 bases separating them. CDR3 residues: CASSFQGSTEAFF. The CDR3 DNA sequence: TGTGCCAGCAGCTTCCAGGGGTCCACTGAAGCTTTCTTT.

This clone has a handful of counts. The chain carries TRBV20-1 and TRBJ2-5, with D perhaps matching TRBD1 (5 bases). The CDR3 sequence is 14 residues long. Looked up from germline, CDR1 is DFQATT and CDR2 is SNEGSKA (reference sequence). The V end was cut by 3 bases, the J end by 7 bases, with 18 bases between. The CDR3 here is CSASGRTFRGTQYF. The CDR3 DNA reads as TGCAGTGCTAGTGGCAGGACATTTCGAGGGACCCAGTACTTC.

The J gene is TRBJ2-7, the V gene TRBV30, with 9 nucleotides matching TRBD2. The CDR3 covers 16 residues. V gave up 2 bases and J gave up 2 bases; unmatched junction bases: 10. The germline CDR1 and CDR2 sequences are GTSNPN and SVGIG (reference sequence). CDR3 sequence: CAWSFRRLAVTYEQYF. CDR3 nucleotide sequence: TGTGCCTGGAGTTTCAGACGACTAGCGGTTACCTACGAGCAGTACTTC.

The chain couples TRBV4-3 to TRBJ1-5; TRBD1 matches 7 bases. CDR3 length: 14 amino acids. CDR1 is LGHNA, CDR2 YSLEER, per germline. After removal of 0 bases from V and 5 bases from J, the junction contained 1 base not matched to a gene. CDR3 nucleotide sequence: TGCGCCAGCAGCCAAGAAACAGGGGATCAGCCCCAGCATTTT. Translated: CASSQETGDQPQHF.